This is a list of T cell receptor beta chains from one sample in a study of response to subunit inactivated influenza vaccine. TCRdb itself ran the RT-PCR reads through MiXCR, one entry per CDR3 protein. The top ten clones hold around 13% of a sample with about 530,000 distinct CDR3 sequences, 13% of them seen once. The source material was PBMCs from blood, sampled roughly 48 days after vaccination. The receptors here all came from a man in his forties or fifties who received an inactivated influenza vaccine. The CDR3 runs from the conserved cysteine through the conserved F or W. The order of the fields is J gene, D gene, clone size, V gene, CDR3 DNA, CDR3 protein. The D gene is left open where the match is weak. Only some rows state a clone size, as once, few, many or a class for expanded clones.

j_call: TRBJ2-3; d_call: TRBD1; clone_size: many; v_call: TRBV20-1; cdr3_nt: TGCAGTGAAACAGGGGGCCATACAGATACGCAGTATTTT; cdr3_aa: CSETGGHTDTQYF
j_call: TRBJ1-4; d_call: TRBD1; clone_size: NA; v_call: TRBV20-1; cdr3_nt: TGCAGTGCGCTATCCCCGGGACAGGCTAATGAAAAACTGTTTTTT; cdr3_aa: CSALSPGQANEKLFF
j_call: TRBJ2-2; d_call: NA; clone_size: few; v_call: TRBV7-6; cdr3_nt: TGTGCCAGCAGCTCCCAGGGCCCTGCCGGGGAGCTGTTTTTT; cdr3_aa: CASSSQGPAGELFF
j_call: TRBJ2-1; d_call: TRBD2; clone_size: NA; v_call: TRBV28; cdr3_nt: TGTGCCAGCCAGACTAGCGGGCTAAACAATGAGCAGTTCTTC; cdr3_aa: CASQTSGLNNEQFF
j_call: TRBJ1-2; d_call: TRBD1; clone_size: few; v_call: TRBV12-3/TRBV12-4; cdr3_nt: TGTGCCAGCAGTCCCTCGACAGGGAGCTATGGCTACACCTTC; cdr3_aa: CASSPSTGSYGYTF
j_call: TRBJ1-1; d_call: NA; clone_size: NA; v_call: TRBV7-3; cdr3_nt: TGTGCCAGCAGCTTAAATCCGGGTTCCAACACTGAAGCTTTCTTT; cdr3_aa: CASSLNPGSNTEAFF
j_call: TRBJ2-7; d_call: NA; clone_size: NA; v_call: TRBV18; cdr3_nt: TGTGCCAGCTCACCAAGTGGGGTCTCCTACGAGCAGTACTTC; cdr3_aa: CASSPSGVSYEQYF
j_call: TRBJ2-1; d_call: TRBD1; clone_size: NA; v_call: TRBV9; cdr3_nt: TGTGCCAGCAGCCCCCGGGACAGGAGCTACAATGAGCAGTTCTTC; cdr3_aa: CASSPRDRSYNEQFF
j_call: TRBJ1-6; d_call: NA; clone_size: NA; v_call: TRBV20-1; cdr3_nt: TGCAGTGCCAGGTCGAGACAGATCAATTCACCCCTCCACTTT; cdr3_aa: CSARSRQINSPLHF
j_call: TRBJ2-7; d_call: TRBD1; clone_size: many; v_call: TRBV29-1; cdr3_nt: TGCAGCGTCAAACAACAGGGGAACGAGCAGTACTTC; cdr3_aa: CSVKQQGNEQYF
j_call: TRBJ1-2; d_call: NA; clone_size: few; v_call: TRBV15; cdr3_nt: TGTGCCACCAGCAGAGATCGAGGGGCAAAAGGCTACACCTTC; cdr3_aa: CATSRDRGAKGYTF
j_call: TRBJ2-3; d_call: TRBD2; clone_size: many; v_call: TRBV29-1; cdr3_nt: TGCAGCGTTGGGCCTAGCGGGGATGATACGCAGTATTTT; cdr3_aa: CSVGPSGDDTQYF
j_call: TRBJ1-2; d_call: NA; clone_size: many; v_call: TRBV7-9; cdr3_nt: TGTGCCAGCAGCTTAGCCCCCCTAGGCGACTATGGCTACACCTTC; cdr3_aa: CASSLAPLGDYGYTF
j_call: TRBJ2-5; d_call: NA; clone_size: NA; v_call: TRBV11-2; cdr3_nt: TGTGCCAGCAGCTCTGGACTTGCGAAAGAGACCCAGTACTTC; cdr3_aa: CASSSGLAKETQYF
j_call: TRBJ2-1; d_call: TRBD1; clone_size: many; v_call: TRBV20-1; cdr3_nt: TGCAGTGCTAGAGAGGTGACAGGGTCCTACAATGAGCAGTTCTTC; cdr3_aa: CSAREVTGSYNEQFF
j_call: TRBJ1-1; d_call: NA; clone_size: many; v_call: TRBV6-6; cdr3_nt: TGTGCCAGCAGTTTCAGAGATGACACTGAAGCTTTCTTT; cdr3_aa: CASSFRDDTEAFF